The T cell receptor beta chain under discussion was sequenced for a study of blood T cell repertoires in COVID-19. At the level of the study: PBMCs, B-cell-depleted T cells, or T cells provided the cDNA or gDNA that made up the material.

The authors' processing: Reference gene primer amplification gave estimated nucleated cell counts. Assay: immunoSEQ multiplex PCR; the TCRdb copy retains only in-frame clones and omits some. V, J and clone size reflect that table, while D and trimming were determined from the DNA. Counted here are about 130,000 clones, roughly 82% occurring once; the ten biggest clones make up roughly 4.9%. Trimming stripped 4 bases from V and 8 bases from J, with 12 bases between. The CDR3 is 12 residues long. Germline-derived CDR1 and CDR2 are GTSNPN and SVGIG (reference sequence). Source material: peripheral blood. The sequence came from a human donor in a cohort sampled during active COVID-19. V and J are TRBV30 and TRBJ2-1; TRBD2 might be the D (5 bases). Here the CDR3 DNA reads TGTGCCTGGAATCCGGGGTACCATGAGCAGTTCTTC. Translating gives CAWNPGYHEQFF.